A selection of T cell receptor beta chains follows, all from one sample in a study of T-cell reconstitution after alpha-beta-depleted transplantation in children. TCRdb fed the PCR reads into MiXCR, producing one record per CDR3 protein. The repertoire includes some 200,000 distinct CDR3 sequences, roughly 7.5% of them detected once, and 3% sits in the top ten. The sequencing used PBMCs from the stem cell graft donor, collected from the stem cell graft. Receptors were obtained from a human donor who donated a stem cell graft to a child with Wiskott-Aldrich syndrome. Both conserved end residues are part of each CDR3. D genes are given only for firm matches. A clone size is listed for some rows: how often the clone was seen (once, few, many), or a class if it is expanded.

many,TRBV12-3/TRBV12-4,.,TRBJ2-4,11,TGTGCCAGCAGTAAACCGGGACCTCGGTACTTC,CASSKPGPRYF
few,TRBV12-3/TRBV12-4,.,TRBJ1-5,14,TGTGCCAGCAGTCCCAATTCTTTCAATCAGCCCCAGCATTTT,CASSPNSFNQPQHF
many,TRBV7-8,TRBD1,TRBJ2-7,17,TGTGCCAGCAGCGAACCACCCGGGACAGGGAAGGGGTACGAGCAGTACTTC,CASSEPPGTGKGYEQYF
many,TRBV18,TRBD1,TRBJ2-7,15,TGTGCCAGCTCACGGACAGGGGAATCCTCCTACGAGCAGTACTTC,CASSRTGESSYEQYF
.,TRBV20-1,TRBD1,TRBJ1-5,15,TGCAGTGCTAGAACCGGGACAGGGAATCATCAGCCCCAGCATTTT,CSARTGTGNHQPQHF
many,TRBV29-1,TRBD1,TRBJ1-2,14,TGCAGCGTTGGGGACAGGGGAAAGAACTATGGCTACACCTTC,CSVGDRGKNYGYTF
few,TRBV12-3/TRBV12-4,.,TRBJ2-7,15,TGTGCCAGCAGTTTAAGTGGGACTCCTAACTACGAGCAGTACTTC,CASSLSGTPNYEQYF
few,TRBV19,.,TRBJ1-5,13,TGTGCCAGTAGTATGGATATAAATCAGCCCCAGCATTTT,CASSMDINQPQHF
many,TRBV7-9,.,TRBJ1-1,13,TGTGCCAGCAGCTCAGATACGAACACTGAAGCTTTCTTT,CASSSDTNTEAFF
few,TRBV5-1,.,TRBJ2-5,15,TGCGCCAGCAGCTCCGATCAAGGGGTCCTGGAGACCCAGTACTTC,CASSSDQGVLETQYF
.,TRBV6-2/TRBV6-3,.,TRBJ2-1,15,TGTGCCAGCCGCCACCTGACTAGCTCCTACAATGAGCAGTTCTTC,CASRHLTSSYNEQFF
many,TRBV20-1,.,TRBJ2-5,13,TGCAGTGCCCACTACGAGGGCCAAGAGACCCAGTACTTC,CSAHYEGQETQYF
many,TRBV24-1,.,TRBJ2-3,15,TGTGCCACCAGTGATCAAACAGCTTCCACAGATACGCAGTATTTT,CATSDQTASTDTQYF
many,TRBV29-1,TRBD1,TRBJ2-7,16,TGCAGCGTCCGAATTAGGACAGGGCCTAGAGAAGGGGAGCAGTACTTC,CSVRIRTGPREGEQYF
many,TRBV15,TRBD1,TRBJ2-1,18,TGTGCCACCAGCAGAGAGACCATGACAGGGTCCGGGCTAAATGAGCAGTTCTTC,CATSRETMTGSGLNEQFF
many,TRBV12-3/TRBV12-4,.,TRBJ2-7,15,TGTGCCAGCAGACACCGGGACTTAGGACCCTACGAGCAGTACTTC,CASRHRDLGPYEQYF
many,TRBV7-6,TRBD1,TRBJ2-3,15,TGTGCCAGCAACCCGACAGGGGATAGGACAGATACGCAGTATTTT,CASNPTGDRTDTQYF
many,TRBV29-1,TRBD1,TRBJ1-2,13,TGCAGCGTGAGGACAGGGAGCGATTATGGCTACACCTTC,CSVRTGSDYGYTF
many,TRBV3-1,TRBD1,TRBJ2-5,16,TGTGCCAGCAGCCAAGATTTCAGCGGACAGGGAGAGACCCAGTACTTC,CASSQDFSGQGETQYF
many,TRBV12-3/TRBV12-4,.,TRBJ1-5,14,TGTGCCAGCAGTTTAGGGGGCTGGGGTCAGCCCCAGCATTTT,CASSLGGWGQPQHF
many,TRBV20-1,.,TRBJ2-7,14,TGCAGTGCTAGAGATCTTCTAGGGATAAACGAGCAGTACTTC,CSARDLLGINEQYF
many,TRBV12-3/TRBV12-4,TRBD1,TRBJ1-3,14,TGTGCCAGCAGGAGAGACAGGGTTGGAAACACCATATATTTT,CASRRDRVGNTIYF
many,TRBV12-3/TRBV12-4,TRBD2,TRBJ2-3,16,TGTGCCAGCAGTTCGGGACTAGCGGGGGGGCCCCATACGCAGTATTTT,CASSSGLAGGPHTQYF
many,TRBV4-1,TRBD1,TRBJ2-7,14,TGCGCCAGCAGCCTCGACAGGGGGAACTACGAGCAGTACTTC,CASSLDRGNYEQYF
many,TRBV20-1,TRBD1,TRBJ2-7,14,TGCAGTGCTAGAGATCTTGGGGACAGCTACGAGCAGTACTTC,CSARDLGDSYEQYF
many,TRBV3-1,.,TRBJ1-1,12,TGTGCCAGCAGCGACCGGGACGGTGAAGCTTTCTTT,CASSDRDGEAFF
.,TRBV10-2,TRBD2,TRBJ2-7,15,TGCGCCAGCAATTCCCCCGGGACTAGCAGCTACGAGCAGTACTTC,CASNSPGTSSYEQYF
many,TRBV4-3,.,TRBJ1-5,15,TGCGCCAGCAGCCAAGATGAGGGTATTAGTCAGCCCCAGCATTTT,CASSQDEGISQPQHF
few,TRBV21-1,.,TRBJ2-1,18,TGTGCCAGCAGCAAAGCGCTTTGTGGCGGGAGTACCTACAATGAGCAGTTCTTC,CASSKALCGGSTYNEQFF
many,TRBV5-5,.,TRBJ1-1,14,TGTGCCAGCAGCTTGGATCCTAGGCCCACTGAAGCTTTCTTT,CASSLDPRPTEAFF
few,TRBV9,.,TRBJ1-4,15,TGTGCCAGCAGCGTAAAGGGCCGTGGTAATGAAAAACTGTTTTTT,CASSVKGRGNEKLFF
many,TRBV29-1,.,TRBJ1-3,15,TGCAGCGCTCGCTCCGGGACACTCTCTGGAAACACCATATATTTT,CSARSGTLSGNTIYF
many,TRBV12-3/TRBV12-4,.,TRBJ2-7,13,TGTGCCAGCAGTTTAGAGATAACCTACGAGCAGTACTTC,CASSLEITYEQYF
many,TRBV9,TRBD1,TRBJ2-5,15,TGTGCCAGCAGCAAAGGACAGGGCGGGGCAGAGACCCAGTACTTC,CASSKGQGGAETQYF
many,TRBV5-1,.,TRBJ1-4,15,TGCGCCAGCAGCAGACAGGATCCAACTAATGAAAAACTGTTTTTT,CASSRQDPTNEKLFF
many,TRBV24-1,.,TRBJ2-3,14,TGTGCCACCAGTGTTGGGGGGGGCCCGGATACGCAGTATTTT,CATSVGGGPDTQYF
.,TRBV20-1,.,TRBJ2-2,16,TGCAGTGCTAGGCCCCTAGGGGGGGCGGGAGAAGGGGAGCTGTTTTTT,CSARPLGGAGEGELFF
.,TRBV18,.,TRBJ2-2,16,TGTGCCAGCTCACCATTGGGGCCCTTAAACACCGGGGAGCTGTTTTTT,CASSPLGPLNTGELFF
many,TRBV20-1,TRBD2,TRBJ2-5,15,TGCAGTGCTAGAGGGTCTAGCGGGACTCAAGAGACCCAGTACTTC,CSARGSSGTQETQYF
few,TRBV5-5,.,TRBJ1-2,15,TGTGCCAGCAGCCACGGGTACCCCTCAAAGGAAGGCTACACCTTC,CASSHGYPSKEGYTF
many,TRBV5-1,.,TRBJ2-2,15,TGCGCCAGCAGCCCCGACACGAAGAACACCGGGGAGCTGTTTTTT,CASSPDTKNTGELFF
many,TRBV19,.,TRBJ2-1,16,TGTGCCAGTAGTATGGTTCCGGGGACGACACCGAATGAGCAGTTCTTC,CASSMVPGTTPNEQFF
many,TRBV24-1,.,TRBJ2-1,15,TGTGCCACCAGTGACCCGGGAGTACTTTACAATGAGCAGTTCTTC,CATSDPGVLYNEQFF
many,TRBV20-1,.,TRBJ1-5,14,TGCAGTGCTAGAGTTTCCGGCGGGTTTCAGCCCCAGCATTTT,CSARVSGGFQPQHF
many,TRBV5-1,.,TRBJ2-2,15,TGCGCCAGCAGCTTGGCAGTCCCGGGCACCGGGGAGCTGTTTTTT,CASSLAVPGTGELFF
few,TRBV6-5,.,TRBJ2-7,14,TGTGCCAGCAGTTATGGGAGTGGGCCCTACGAGCAGTACTTC,CASSYGSGPYEQYF
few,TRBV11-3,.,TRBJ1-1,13,TGTGCCAGCAGCTCAATCCTTCGAGTCGAAGCTTTCTTT,CASSSILRVEAFF
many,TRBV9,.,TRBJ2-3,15,TGTGCCAGCAGCGTAGTCGGGACGAGCACAGATACGCAGTATTTT,CASSVVGTSTDTQYF
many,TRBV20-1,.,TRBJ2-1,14,TGCAGTGCTAGAGATAGCCCCCTTAACAATGAGCAGTTCTTC,CSARDSPLNNEQFF
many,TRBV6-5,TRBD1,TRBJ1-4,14,TGTGCCAGCAGTTCACGACAGGGGAATGAAAAACTGTTTTTT,CASSSRQGNEKLFF
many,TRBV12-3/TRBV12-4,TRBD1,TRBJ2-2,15,TGTGCCAGCAGTTCTACAGGGGGGAACACCGGGGAGCTGTTTTTT,CASSSTGGNTGELFF
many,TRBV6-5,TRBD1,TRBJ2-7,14,TGTGCCAGCAGTTACTCGGGGACAGCCTACGAGCAGTACTTC,CASSYSGTAYEQYF
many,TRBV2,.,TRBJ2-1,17,TGTGCCAGCAGTGATCGAGGCACTAGCCATTCCTACAATGAGCAGTTCTTC,CASSDRGTSHSYNEQFF
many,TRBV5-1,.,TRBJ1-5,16,TGCGCCAGCAGCTTGGGTGGGGATCCGGGGACTCAGCCCCAGCATTTT,CASSLGGDPGTQPQHF
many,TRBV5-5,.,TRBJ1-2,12,TGTGCCAGCAGCTCAATCTCTTATGGCTACACCTTC,CASSSISYGYTF
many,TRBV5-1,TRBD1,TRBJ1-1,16,TGCGCCAGCAGCCCCTGGAACAGGGGAGGAAACACTGAAGCTTTCTTT,CASSPWNRGGNTEAFF
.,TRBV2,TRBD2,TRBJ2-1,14,TGTGCCAGCAGTGAAGTACCCCGGACTAGAGGGAAGTTCTTC,CASSEVPRTRGKFF
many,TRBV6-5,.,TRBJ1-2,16,TGTGCCAGCAGCCTAAAACCTAGGGGGACCAACTATGGCTACACCTTC,CASSLKPRGTNYGYTF
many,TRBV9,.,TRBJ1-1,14,TGTGCCAGCAGCGTTGCAGGGTACCTCACTGAAGCTTTCTTT,CASSVAGYLTEAFF